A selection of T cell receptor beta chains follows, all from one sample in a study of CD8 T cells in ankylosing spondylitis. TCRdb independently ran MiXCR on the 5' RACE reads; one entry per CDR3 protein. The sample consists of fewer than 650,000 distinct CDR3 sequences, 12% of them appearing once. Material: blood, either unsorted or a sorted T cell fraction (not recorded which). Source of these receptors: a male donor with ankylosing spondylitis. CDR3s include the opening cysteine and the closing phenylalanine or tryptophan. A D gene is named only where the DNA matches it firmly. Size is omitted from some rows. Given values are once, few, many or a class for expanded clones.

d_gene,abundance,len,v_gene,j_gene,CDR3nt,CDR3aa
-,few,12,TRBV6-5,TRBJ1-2,TGTGCCAGCAGTAAAAACGGCTATGGCTACACCTTC,CASSKNGYGYTF
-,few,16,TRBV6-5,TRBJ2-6,TGTGCCAGCAGTTACGGGGCTTCCTCCGGGGCCAACGTCCTGACTTTC,CASSYGASSGANVLTF
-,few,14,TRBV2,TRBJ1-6,TGTGCCAGCAGCACTCGAGGCGAAAATTCACCCCTCCACTTT,CASSTRGENSPLHF
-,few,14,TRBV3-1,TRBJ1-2,TGTGCCAGCAGTAGCCTGGGTTTCCCCTATGGCTACACCTTC,CASSSLGFPYGYTF
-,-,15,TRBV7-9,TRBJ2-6,TGTGCCAGCAGCTTACTAAAGGGACAAGCCAACGTCCTGACTTTC,CASSLLKGQANVLTF
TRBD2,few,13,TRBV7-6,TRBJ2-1,TGTGCCAGCAGCAGGGGACTAGTGGAGGAGCAGTTCTTC,CASSRGLVEEQFF
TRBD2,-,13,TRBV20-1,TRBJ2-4,TGCAGCGGCCCACTAGCGGGGGGGGAAATTCAGTACTTC,CSGPLAGGEIQYF
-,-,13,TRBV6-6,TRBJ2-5,TGTGCCAGCAGTTACCAGGGAGGAGAGACCCAGTACTTC,CASSYQGGETQYF
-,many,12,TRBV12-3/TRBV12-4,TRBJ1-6,TGTGCCAGCAGCCAGGGGAGTTCACCCCTCCACTTT,CASSQGSSPLHF
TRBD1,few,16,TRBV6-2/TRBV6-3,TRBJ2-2,TGTGCCAGCAGCCGACGAGGGGGCTCGGGGACCGGGGAGCTGTTTTTT,CASSRRGGSGTGELFF
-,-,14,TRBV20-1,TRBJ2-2,TGCAGTGCTAGAGGACCCCCCGGCACCGGGGAGCTGTTTTTT,CSARGPPGTGELFF
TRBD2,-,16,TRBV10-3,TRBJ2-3,TGTGCCATCAGTGAGGATAGCGGGAGTAGGACAGATACGCAGTATTTT,CAISEDSGSRTDTQYF
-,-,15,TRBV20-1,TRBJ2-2,TGCAGTGCTAGTAGGGGGGCCGGAGCCTCCGGGGAGCTGTTTTTT,CSASRGAGASGELFF
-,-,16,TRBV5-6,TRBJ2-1,TGTGCCAGCAGCTTGGCCGGGGGCCAGTCCTACAATGAGCAGTTCTTC,CASSLAGGQSYNEQFF
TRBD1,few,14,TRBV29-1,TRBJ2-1,TGCAGCGTTGAAAGATTACAGGGGGCTGGTGAGCAGTTCTTC,CSVERLQGAGEQFF
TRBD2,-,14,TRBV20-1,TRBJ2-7,TGCAGTGCTAGAGATGCGGGGGAAGCCTACGAGCAGTACTTC,CSARDAGEAYEQYF
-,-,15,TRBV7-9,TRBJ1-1,TGTGCCAGCAGCTACTCCGGGGGGGCTCAACTGGGCGCTTTCTTT,CASSYSGGAQLGAFF
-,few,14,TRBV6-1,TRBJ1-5,TGTGCCAGCAGTGAAGCTCCCAGGTATCAGCCCCAGCATTTT,CASSEAPRYQPQHF
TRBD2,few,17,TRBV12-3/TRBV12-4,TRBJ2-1,TGTGCCAGCAGTTCGGGACTAGCGGAGGTCCCCTACAATGAGCAGTTCTTC,CASSSGLAEVPYNEQFF
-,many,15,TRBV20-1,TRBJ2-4,TGCAGTGCTAGAGATCTCAGAGGTTCCAAAAACATTCAGTACTTC,CSARDLRGSKNIQYF
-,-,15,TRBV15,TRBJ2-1,TGTGCCACCAGCGAAGCGTCTAGCTCCTACAATGAGCAGTTCTTC,CATSEASSSYNEQFF
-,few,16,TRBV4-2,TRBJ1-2,TGTGCCAGCAGCCAAGGTCTGGGGTTTACTTTGGATGGCTACACCTTC,CASSQGLGFTLDGYTF
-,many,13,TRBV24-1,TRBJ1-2,TGTGCCACCAGCCGGGACCGCTACTATGGCTACACCTTC,CATSRDRYYGYTF
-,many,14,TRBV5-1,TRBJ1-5,TGCGCCAGCAGCCCGGGGGACGGCAATCAGCCCCAGCATTTT,CASSPGDGNQPQHF
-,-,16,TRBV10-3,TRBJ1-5,TGTGCCGTCAGTGAGTTGCAGGGGACATCCACGGGGCCCCAGCATTTT,CAVSELQGTSTGPQHF
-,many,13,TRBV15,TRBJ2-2,TGTGCCACCAGCAGAGCCCACACCGGGGAGCTGTTTTTT,CATSRAHTGELFF
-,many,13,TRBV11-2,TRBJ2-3,TGTGCCAGCAGCTTGGAGGGGCGGGATACGCAGTATTTT,CASSLEGRDTQYF
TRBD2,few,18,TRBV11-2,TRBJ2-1,TGTGCCAGCAGCCCGGCGCCTGGAGCGGGAGTATTCTACAATGAGCAGTTCTTC,CASSPAPGAGVFYNEQFF
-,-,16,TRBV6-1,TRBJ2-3,TGTGCCATCTCTGAGGGTGTATTTATGAGCACAGATACGCAGTATTTT,CAISEGVFMSTDTQYF
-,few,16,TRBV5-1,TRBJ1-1,TGCGCCAGCGAAACCGGGACGGGTATAATGAACACTGAAGCTTTCTTT,CASETGTGIMNTEAFF
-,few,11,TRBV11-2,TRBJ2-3,TGTGCCAGCCTAGGGGCAGATACGCAGTATTTT,CASLGADTQYF
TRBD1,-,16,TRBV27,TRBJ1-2,TGTGCCAGCAGTTTAAGGGACAGGGGATCACGGTATGGCTACACCTTC,CASSLRDRGSRYGYTF
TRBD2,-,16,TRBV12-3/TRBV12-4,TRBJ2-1,TGTGCCAGCAGCTCATCTAGCGGGAGGGCCCACAATGAGCAGTTCTTC,CASSSSSGRAHNEQFF
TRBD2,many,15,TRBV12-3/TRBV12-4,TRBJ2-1,TGTGCCAGCAGTTTCGGGCCGGGGGGCTACAATGAGCAGTTCTTC,CASSFGPGGYNEQFF
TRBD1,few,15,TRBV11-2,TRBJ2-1,TGTGCCAGCAGCTTATACCGGGACAGGGGGTATGAGCAGTTCTTC,CASSLYRDRGYEQFF
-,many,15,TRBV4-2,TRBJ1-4,TGTGCCAGCAGCCAACGGGGCAGGGAAGGGGAAAAACTGTTTTTT,CASSQRGREGEKLFF
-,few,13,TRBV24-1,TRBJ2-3,TGTGCCACGCAGCAGGGGAGCACAGATACGCAGTATTTT,CATQQGSTDTQYF
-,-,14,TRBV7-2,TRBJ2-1,TGTGCCAGCAGCTTAGGCCCTAGCGCAAATGAGCAGTTCTTC,CASSLGPSANEQFF
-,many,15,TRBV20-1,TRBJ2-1,TGCAGTGCTAGAGACCCCTACCCCACGGACAATGAGCAGTTCTTC,CSARDPYPTDNEQFF
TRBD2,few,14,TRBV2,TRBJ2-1,TGTGCCAGCAGACGACTAGCGGAGTGGAATGAGCAGTTCTTC,CASRRLAEWNEQFF
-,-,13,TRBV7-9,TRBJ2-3,TGTGCCAGCAATATCTCCCCCACAGATACGCAGTATTTT,CASNISPTDTQYF
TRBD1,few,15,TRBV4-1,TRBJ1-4,TGCGCCAGCAGCCAATTAGGACAGGGAGGAGAAAAACTGTTTTTT,CASSQLGQGGEKLFF
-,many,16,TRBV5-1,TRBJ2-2,TGCGCCAGCAGCCAATCACTAGGACCTTACACCGGGGAGCTGTTTTTT,CASSQSLGPYTGELFF
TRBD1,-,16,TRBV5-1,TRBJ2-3,TGCGCCAGCAGCTTGTACAGGGGGGAGATCACAGATACGCAGTATTTT,CASSLYRGEITDTQYF
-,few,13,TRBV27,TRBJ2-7,TGTGCCAGCAGTTATGGGTCCGCCTACGAGCAGTACTTC,CASSYGSAYEQYF
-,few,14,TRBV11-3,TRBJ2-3,TGTGCCAGCAGCTTTAAGCGGAGAACAGATACGCAGTATTTT,CASSFKRRTDTQYF
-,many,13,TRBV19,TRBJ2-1,TGTGCCAGTAGGACCGGGTTCGTCGGGGAGCAGTTCTTC,CASRTGFVGEQFF
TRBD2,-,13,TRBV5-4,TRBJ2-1,TGTGCCAGCAGCTTGATGGCTAGCGGGAGAGAGTTCTTC,CASSLMASGREFF
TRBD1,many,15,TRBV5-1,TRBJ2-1,TGCGCCAGCAATGAAGGGACAGGGAGCTACAATGAGCAGTTCTTC,CASNEGTGSYNEQFF
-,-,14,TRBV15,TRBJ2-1,TGTGCCACCAGCAGAGATCGTCGGGGAACTGAGCAGTTCTTC,CATSRDRRGTEQFF
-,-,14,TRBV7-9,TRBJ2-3,TGTGCCAGCAGCTTAGTCATGTCCGCAGATACGCAGTATTTT,CASSLVMSADTQYF
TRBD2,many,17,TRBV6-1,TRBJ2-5,TGTGCCAGCACCCCTCCGGGACTAGCGGGAGGACAAGAGACCCAGTACTTC,CASTPPGLAGGQETQYF
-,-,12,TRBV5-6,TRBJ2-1,TGTGCCAGCAGTCGCCGGGACCCCAGGGCGTTCTTC,CASSRRDPRAFF